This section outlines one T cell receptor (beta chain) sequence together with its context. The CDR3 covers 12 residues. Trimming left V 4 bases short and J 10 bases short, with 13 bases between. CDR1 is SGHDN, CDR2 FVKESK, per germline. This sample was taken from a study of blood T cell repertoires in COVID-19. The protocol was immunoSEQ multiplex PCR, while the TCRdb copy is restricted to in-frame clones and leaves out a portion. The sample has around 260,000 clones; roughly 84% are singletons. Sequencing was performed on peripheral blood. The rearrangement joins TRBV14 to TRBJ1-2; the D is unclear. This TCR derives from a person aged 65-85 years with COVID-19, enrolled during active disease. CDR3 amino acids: CASSPGGVFYTF. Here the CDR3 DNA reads TGTGCCAGCAGCCCCGGCGGGGTGTTCTACACCTTC. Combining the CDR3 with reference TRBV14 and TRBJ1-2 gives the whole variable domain EAGVTQFPSHSVIEKGQTVTLRCDPISGHDNLYWYRRVMGKEIKFLLHFVKESKQDESGMPNNRFLAERTGGTYSTLKVQPAELEDSGVYFCASSPGGVFYTFGSGTRLTVV.